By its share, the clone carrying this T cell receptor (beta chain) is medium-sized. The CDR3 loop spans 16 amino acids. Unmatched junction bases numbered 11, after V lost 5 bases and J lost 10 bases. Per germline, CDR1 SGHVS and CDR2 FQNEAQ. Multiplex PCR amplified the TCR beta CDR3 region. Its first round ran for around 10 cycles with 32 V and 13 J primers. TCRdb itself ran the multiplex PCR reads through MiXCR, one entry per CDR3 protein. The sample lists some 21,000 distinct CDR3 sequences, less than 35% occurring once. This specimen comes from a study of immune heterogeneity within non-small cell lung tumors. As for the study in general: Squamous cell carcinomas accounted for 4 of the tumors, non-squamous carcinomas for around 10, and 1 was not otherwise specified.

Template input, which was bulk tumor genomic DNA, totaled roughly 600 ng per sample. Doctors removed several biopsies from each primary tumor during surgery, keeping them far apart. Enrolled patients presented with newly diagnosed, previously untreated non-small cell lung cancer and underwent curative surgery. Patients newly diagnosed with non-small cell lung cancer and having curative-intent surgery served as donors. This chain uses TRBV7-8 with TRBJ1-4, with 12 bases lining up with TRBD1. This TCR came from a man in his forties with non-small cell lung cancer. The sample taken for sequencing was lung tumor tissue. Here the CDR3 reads CASSPRAGTGGGKLFF. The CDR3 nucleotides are TGTGCCAGCAGCCCTCGAGCCGGGACAGGGGGCGGAAAACTGTTTTTT.